The present T cell receptor beta chain was sequenced within a study of preoperative IRX-2 immunotherapy in early breast cancer. Treatment reported: preoperative locoregional IRX-2 cytokine immunotherapy. Samples came from a phase Ib trial of preoperative locoregional IRX-2 cytokine immunotherapy. Looked up from germline, CDR1 is SGHVS and CDR2 is FNYEAQ. The ends were cut back, 4 bases at V and 1 base at J, with 11 bases in the middle. The CDR3 spans 15 residues. The data were produced by immunoSEQ multiplex PCR, yet TCRdb's version contains in-frame clones alone and is incomplete. This table holds 75,000 to 100,000 clones, about nine tenths found once.

The source of this sequence is a human donor with breast cancer. The material sequenced was tumor tissue, taken after IRX-2 immunotherapy. The chain uses TRBV7-6 and TRBJ1-5; weak D call: TRBD1 (5 bases). CDR3 DNA: TGTGCCAGCAGCTCCTGGGACCGAAGCAATCAGCCCCAGCATTTT. Amino acid sequence: CASSSWDRSNQPQHF.